The next 26 T cell receptor beta chains were all read from a single sample in a study of vaccination and CD4 T cells after COVID-19. An Oncomine TCR Beta short-read assay was used to sequence the DNA from cultured CD4+ T cells. From the PCR reads, TCRdb called clonotypes with MiXCR, one entry per CDR3 protein. The data hold 20,000 to 25,000 distinct CDR3 sequences, with roughly two fifths observed a single time. The treatment was: roughly nine-day PBMC culture with coronavirus spike peptide pools or control peptides (ViraFEST assay). These receptors have no identified antigens. The sample was CD4+ T cells from blood, cultured in vitro, taken before SARS-CoV-2 vaccination. The receptors shown here come from a human donor who had recovered from COVID-19.

The chain employs TRBV12-3 or TRBV12-4 and TRBJ1-1; D may be TRBD1 (6 bases). Trimming pared 3 bases from V and 0 bases from J, leaving 11 bases between. This CDR3 contains 15 residues. As DNA, the CDR3 is TGTGCCAGCAGTTTCTCAGGACAGATGAACACTGAAGCTTTCTTT. This translates into CASSFSGQMNTEAFF.

J is TRBJ1-1 and V is TRBV2, with 8 bases fitting TRBD1. Trimming removed 6 bases from V and 4 bases from J; junction bases left unmatched: 10. Germline V gene sequence: CDR1 SNHLY, CDR2 FYNNEI. CDR3 size: 15 residues. CDR3 in DNA: TGTGCCAGCAGCCTACTCGCGACAGGGGCCACTGAAGCTTTCTTT. Translation gives CASSLLATGATEAFF.

This clonotype was recorded a few times. This rearrangement joins TRBV7-2 to TRBJ2-2; weak D call: TRBD1 (6 bases). The CDR3 is made up of 14 amino acids. The V end was cut by 4 bases, the J end by 7 bases, with 13 bases between. Germline assignment: CDR1 SGHTA and CDR2 FQGNSA. In DNA, the CDR3 is TGTGCCAGCAGCTCAATAGGGACAAGCGGGGAGCTGTTTTTT. Translated: CASSSIGTSGELFF.

This chain links TRBV11-2 with TRBJ2-7; perhaps TRBD1 as D (5 bases). Trimming removed 7 bases from V and 4 bases from J, with 14 bases in between. CDR3 size: 13 residues. CDR1 is SGHAT, CDR2 FQNNGV, per germline. Here the CDR3 reads CASNFQGSYEQYF. In DNA form, the CDR3 reads TGTGCCAGCAACTTTCAGGGATCTTACGAGCAGTACTTC.

The sample holds a few counts of this clonotype. The chain has TRBV27 and TRBJ2-3, with D unclear. The V end was cut by 5 bases, the J end by 4 bases, with 7 bases between. The length of the CDR3 is 12 residues. Germline V gene sequence: CDR1 MNHEY, CDR2 SMNVEV (reference sequence). The CDR3 nucleotides are TGTGCCAGCAGTCCCCAGTCAGATACGCAGTATTTT. Translated, it gives CASSPQSDTQYF.

This rearrangement joins TRBV21-1 to TRBJ1-1; TRBD1 reflects the table's D call only, with no check against the DNA. TRBV21-1 constitutes a pseudogene. The CDR3 has 14 residues. In DNA form, the CDR3 reads TGTGCCAGCAGCAGTTATCACAGGGGGCCTGAAGCTTTCTTT. It codes for CASSSYHRGPEAFF.

Only a few counts were recorded for this clonotype. The J gene is TRBJ2-2, the V gene TRBV12-2; the table's D gene call, TRBD1, was not cross checked with the DNA. TRBV12-2 is annotated as a pseudogene. The length of the CDR3 is 14 residues. The CDR3 sequence: CASRPHSQGGELFF. CDR3 coding DNA: TGTGCAAGTCGCCCCCACTCCCAGGGCGGGGAGCTGTTTTTT.

The chain combines TRBV19 with TRBJ1-5; weak D call: TRBD1 (5 bases). The germline V and J ends were trimmed by 5 bases and 6 bases, with 14 bases remaining between them. Per the germline V gene, CDR1 is LNHDA and CDR2 is SQIVND (reference sequence). The CDR3 contains 14 residues. The DNA of the CDR3 is TGTGCCAGTAGTGGCCGCCGACAGCCTCAGCCCCAGCATTTT. Its translation: CASSGRRQPQPQHF.

The sample holds a few counts of this clonotype. This CDR3 reads CASRREAGPNTEAFF. DNA of the CDR3: TGTGCCAGCAGACGTGAGGCAGGGCCGAACACTGAAGCTTTCTTT. The chain combines TRBV6-1 with TRBJ1-1, with D possibly matching TRBD1 (5 bases). Germline lookup yields CDR1 MNHNS and CDR2 SASEGT. There are 15 residues in the CDR3. Trimming pared 6 bases from V and 1 base from J, leaving 15 bases between.

The rearrangement joins TRBV2 to TRBJ2-7; 10 bases are a match to TRBD2. CDR3 length: 14 amino acids. Germline V lookup: CDR1 SNHLY, CDR2 FYNNEI. The V segment lost 6 bases and the J segment 5 bases; nucleotides outside the gene matches: 7. CDR3 sequence: CASSEREGLHEQYF. The CDR3 DNA reads TGTGCCAGCAGCGAGCGGGAGGGCCTCCACGAGCAGTACTTC.

This clonotype was seen only a few times. The chain recombines TRBV25-1 with TRBJ1-2; D gene uncertain. CDR3 size: 14 residues. CDR1 and CDR2 (germline): MGHDK, SYGVNS. The ends were cut back, 3 bases at V and 5 bases at J, with 13 bases in the middle. The CDR3 coding sequence is TGTGCCAGCAGTGACGACGCTCCACCTTATGGCTACACCTTC. It is translated as CASSDDAPPYGYTF.

The chain has TRBV5-4 and TRBJ1-1; D is uncertain. Germline CDR1 SGHNT, CDR2 YYREEE (reference sequence). Trimming removed 0 bases from V and 1 base from J, with 7 bases in between. This CDR3 spans 14 amino acids. The CDR3 spells CASSLASGNTEAFF. The CDR3 DNA reads TGTGCCAGCAGCTTGGCATCGGGGAACACTGAAGCTTTCTTT. Supplemented by reference TRBV5-4 and TRBJ1-1, the full variable domain reads ETGVTQSPTHLIKTRGQQVTLRCSSQSGHNTVSWYQQALGQGPQFIFQYYREEENGRGNFPPRFSGLQFPNYSSELNVNALELDDSALYLCASSLASGNTEAFFGQGTRLTVV.

This clonotype was detected only a few times. V is TRBV10-3 and J is TRBJ1-2; unclear D gene. Trimming pared 2 bases from V and 7 bases from J, leaving 8 bases between. The CDR3 covers 12 residues. Germline CDR1 ENHRY, CDR2 SYGVKD. The CDR3 bases are TGTGCCATCAGTGAGGAGGGTATTGGCTACACCTTC. It codes for CAISEEGIGYTF.

This chain joins TRBV11-2 and TRBJ2-1; tentatively, D is TRBD1 or TRBD2 (5 bases each). CDR3 size: 15 residues. V was pared by 5 bases and J by 8 bases, with 19 bases between. Germline V gene sequence: CDR1 SGHAT, CDR2 FQNNGV. CDR3 DNA: TGTGCCAGCAGCATTGCGGCTGGGGACGCAGATGAGCAGTTCTTC. This encodes CASSIAAGDADEQFF.

This clonotype was counted once. The V and J genes are TRBV10-3 and TRBJ2-7; weak D call: TRBD2 (6 bases). Germline V lookup: CDR1 ENHRY, CDR2 SYGVKD. This CDR3 comprises 15 residues. V lost 3 bases and J 0 bases, leaving 12 bases between the germline ends. CDR3 nucleotides: TGTGCCATCAGTGACTCGACCGGGGGCTCCTACGAGCAGTACTTC. Translation: CAISDSTGGSYEQYF.

The chain couples TRBV27 to TRBJ2-6; a weak D match, TRBD1 (5 bases). This CDR3 is 16 amino acids long. The germline gives CDR1 MNHEY, CDR2 SMNVEV (reference sequence). The V gene lost 3 bases and the J gene lost 4 bases, with 13 bases spanning the gap. In DNA form, the CDR3 reads TGTGCCAGCAGTTTTGGCAGGGCGGTCGGGGCCAACGTCCTGACTTTC. Translated, it gives CASSFGRAVGANVLTF.

This chain connects TRBV12-3 or TRBV12-4 to TRBJ1-6; perhaps TRBD1 as D (5 bases). Trimming pared 5 bases from V and 7 bases from J, leaving 9 bases between. The CDR3 is 13 residues long. Here the CDR3 reads CASSHGTNSPLHF. DNA of the CDR3: TGTGCCAGCAGTCACGGGACCAATTCACCCCTCCACTTT.

The V call is TRBV27, the J call TRBJ2-2; TRBD1 might be the D (5 bases). Trimming took 2 bases from V and 7 from J, leaving 8 bases between them. The germline CDR1 and CDR2 sequences are MNHEY and SMNVEV (reference sequence). The CDR3 has 13 amino acids. CDR3 in amino acids: CASSLTRVGELFF. The CDR3 DNA is TGTGCCAGCAGTTTAACCAGGGTCGGGGAGCTGTTTTTT.

The chain has TRBV7-9 and TRBJ1-2; D is unresolved. The CDR3 sequence is 13 residues long. From germline, CDR1 is SEHNR and CDR2 FQNEAQ (reference sequence). The ends were cut back, 2 bases at V and 0 bases at J, with 4 bases in the middle. The CDR3 loop is CASSLTANYGYTF. The CDR3 coding sequence is TGTGCCAGCAGCTTAACGGCTAACTATGGCTACACCTTC.

Judged by abundance, this clonotype is medium-sized (0.01 to 0.1%). The chain has TRBV5-4 and TRBJ2-1, with 8 bases lining up with TRBD2. The ends lost 4 bases at V and 6 bases at J; junction bases unmatched: 9. CDR1 and CDR2 (germline): SGHNT, YYREEE (reference sequence). The CDR3 sequence is 15 residues long. The DNA of the CDR3 is TGTGCCAGCAGCACATCGGGGGGGCGGATCAATGAGCAGTTCTTC. Its translation is CASSTSGGRINEQFF.

This clonotype was counted a few times. This sequence joins TRBV19 and TRBJ2-3; D gene uncertain. V lost 2 bases and J lost 3, with 6 bases in between. The CDR3 runs to 13 residues. Germline CDR1 reads LNHDA; CDR2 reads SQIVND (reference sequence). The CDR3 loop reads CASSITPTDTQYF. CDR3 bases: TGTGCCAGTAGTATAACCCCAACAGATACGCAGTATTTT. Combining the CDR3 with reference TRBV19 and TRBJ2-3 gives the whole variable domain DGGITQSPKYLFRKEGQNVTLSCEQNLNHDAMYWYRQDPGQGLRLIYYSQIVNDFQKGDIAEGYSVSREKKESFPLTVTSAQKNPTAFYLCASSITPTDTQYFGPGTRLTVL.

The V and J genes are TRBV10-3 and TRBJ2-3, with 10 bases fitting TRBD1. The ends lost 6 bases at V and 4 bases at J; junction bases unmatched: 10. Germline CDR1 and CDR2: ENHRY and SYGVKD. The CDR3 covers 16 residues. The CDR3 sequence: CAIRNRDRGRPDTQYF. The DNA of the CDR3 is TGTGCCATCAGGAACCGGGACAGGGGCCGGCCAGATACGCAGTATTTT.

This clonotype has only a few counts. The chain is built from TRBV27 and TRBJ2-7, with 13 bases aligning to TRBD2. J was trimmed by 1 base and V by 2 bases; bases with no gene match: 2. The CDR3 has 16 amino acids. The germline V gene encodes CDR1 MNHEY and CDR2 SMNVEV (reference sequence). The CDR3 loop is CASSLLTSGRSYEQYF. DNA for the CDR3: TGTGCCAGCAGTTTACTGACTAGCGGGAGGTCCTACGAGCAGTACTTC.

The J gene is TRBJ1-2, the V gene TRBV7-2; a weak D match, TRBD1 (6 bases). Germline V gives CDR1 SGHTA, CDR2 FQGNSA. Trimming took off 2 bases at V and 4 bases at J, with 17 bases between the two ends. This CDR3 region has 16 residues. This chain's CDR3 is CASSLSGGGRGYGYTF. The DNA of the CDR3 is TGTGCCAGCAGCTTAAGTGGTGGGGGGCGCGGCTATGGCTACACCTTC.

The V and J genes are TRBV12-3 or TRBV12-4 and TRBJ1-1, with D unresolved. This CDR3 is 14 amino acids long. The germline V and J ends were trimmed by 5 bases and 5 bases, with 15 bases remaining between them. CDR3 sequence reads: CASSGRRVSTEAFF. The CDR3 coding sequence is TGTGCCAGCAGTGGCAGGAGGGTTTCTACTGAAGCTTTCTTT.

Only a few counts were recorded for this clonotype. This sequence joins TRBV7-2 and TRBJ2-5, with 9 bases aligning to TRBD2. Germline V gives CDR1 SGHTA, CDR2 FQGNSA. The CDR3 loop spans 16 amino acids. With V trimmed by 4 bases and J by 2 bases, 8 bases remained unmatched. The CDR3 region is CASSSKRLAAQETQYF. In DNA form, the CDR3 reads TGTGCCAGCAGCTCTAAGAGACTAGCGGCACAAGAGACCCAGTACTTC.